These 15 T cell receptor beta chains share one sample of origin, sequenced in a study of OX40 agonist ivuxolimab in advanced cancers. The table came from immunoSEQ multiplex PCR; TCRdb's copy has only in-frame clones and leaves some out. The sample shows tens of thousands of clones, approximately 81% of them seen only once. The sample was CD4+ or CD8+ T cells sorted from blood, taken in a trial of the OX40 agonist ivuxolimab. The source of these receptors is an adult with an advanced solid tumor such as melanoma, head and neck, liver or kidney cancer.

This clone has a single count. The V gene is TRBV6-1, the J gene TRBJ1-4; the D is unclear. Germline CDR1 and CDR2: MNHNS and SASEGT. The CDR3 is made up of 15 amino acids. V lost 1 base and J 1 base, leaving 7 bases between the germline ends. The CDR3 reads CASSEGGGTNEKLFF. Here the CDR3 DNA reads TGTGCCAGCAGTGAAGGAGGCGGAACTAATGAAAAACTGTTTTTT.

The rearrangement links TRBV4-2 to TRBJ1-3, with D maybe TRBD1 (6 bases). Germline CDR1 and CDR2: LGHNA and YNFKEQ. CDR3 length equals 16 residues. Trimming left V 0 bases short and J 0 bases short, with 9 bases between. The CDR3 spells CASSQDRDISGNTIYF. The DNA for the CDR3 is TGTGCCAGCAGCCAAGACCGGGACATCTCTGGAAACACCATATATTTT.

This clone was observed a handful of times. The rearrangement uses TRBV6-4 and TRBJ1-1, with 7 bases lining up with TRBD1. Germline CDR1 MRHNA, CDR2 SNTAGT. The CDR3 is 15 residues long. The ends lost 6 bases at V and 1 base at J; junction bases unmatched: 8. The CDR3 reads CASRAQGVANTEAFF. The CDR3 nucleotides read TGTGCCAGCAGAGCGCAGGGGGTGGCGAACACTGAAGCTTTCTTT.

The genes are TRBV11-2 and TRBJ2-5; D may match TRBD1 or TRBD2 (6 bases each). The CDR3 runs 16 residues. CDR1 is SGHAT and CDR2 is FQNNGV in the germline V gene. The V gene lost 1 base and the J gene lost 4 bases, with 16 bases spanning the gap. The CDR3 DNA reads as TGTGCCAGCAGCTTAGGGGGGGCCATGGGGCGAGAGACCCAGTACTTC. Translated, it gives CASSLGGAMGRETQYF.

The CDR3 region has the DNA TGTGCCAGCATCCCCCCCGAGGGTACGCAGTATTTT. It specifies CASIPPEGTQYF. J is TRBJ2-3 and V is TRBV5-8; a weak D match, TRBD2 (5 bases). CDR3 length: 12 amino acids. Germline CDR1 SGHTS, CDR2 YDEGEE. Trimming stripped 6 bases from V and 8 bases from J, with 13 bases between. The full variable domain, its missing parts supplied by reference TRBV5-8 and TRBJ2-3, is EAGVTQSPTHLIKTRGQQATLRCSPISGHTSVYWYQQALGLGLQFLLWYDEGEERNRGNFPPRFSGRQFPNYSSELNVNALELEDSALYLCASIPPEGTQYFGPGTRLTVL.

This clone occurred a few times. The V and J genes are TRBV27 and TRBJ1-2, with D perhaps matching TRBD1 (5 bases). CDR3 length: 14 amino acids. CDR1 and CDR2 from the germline V gene are MNHEY and SMNVEV (reference sequence). Trimming pared 2 bases from V and 4 bases from J, leaving 11 bases between. CDR3 loop: CASSLKGPPYGYTF. CDR3 sequence (DNA): TGTGCCAGCAGTTTAAAGGGGCCTCCCTATGGCTACACCTTC.

This clone was detected a few times. The chain couples TRBV2 to TRBJ1-2; 7 nucleotides match TRBD1. Germline V gives CDR1 SNHLY, CDR2 FYNNEI. This CDR3 comprises 14 residues. V lost 6 bases, J lost 4 bases, and 8 bases stayed unmatched. CDR3 in DNA: TGTGCCAGCAGGGAACAGGGGAATCTCTATGGCTACACCTTC. Its translation: CASREQGNLYGYTF.

This clone was observed once. V usage is TRBV7-2 and J usage is TRBJ2-7; D is unresolved. CDR1 and CDR2 from the germline V gene are SGHTA and FQGNSA. This CDR3 comprises 12 residues. The germline V and J ends were trimmed by 5 bases and 0 bases, with 5 bases remaining between them. CDR3 nucleotide sequence: TGTGCCAGCAGCCCTAGCTCCTACGAGCAGTACTTC. Amino acid sequence: CASSPSSYEQYF.

This clone is medium-sized (0.01 to 0.1%) by share. The chain recombines TRBV5-4 with TRBJ1-2; D possibly corresponds to TRBD1 (5 bases). The CDR3 is 15 residues long. Germline CDR1 is SGHNT and CDR2 is YYREEE (reference sequence). Between the trimmed V and J ends, which lost 0 bases and 4 bases, there was a span of 13 bases. In nucleotides, the CDR3 is TGTGCCAGCAGCTTGGAGCAGGGCATTCTCTATGGCTACACCTTC. It is translated as CASSLEQGILYGYTF.

Here the CDR3 DNA reads TGCGCCAGCAGTGATTTATCTAGCGGGGGGGCGAATACGCAGTATTTT. Protein sequence: CASSDLSSGGANTQYF. This rearrangement joins TRBV10-1 to TRBJ2-3; 12 bases fit TRBD2. Germline CDR1 reads WNHNN; CDR2 reads SYGVQD (reference sequence). J gave up 7 bases and V 3 bases, and 8 bases lay outside the gene matches. This CDR3 is 16 amino acids long.

The V call is TRBV13, the J call TRBJ2-4; D may be TRBD1 or TRBD2 (7 bases each). The CDR3 consists of 13 residues. Germline V gene lookup returns CDR1 PRHDT and CDR2 FYEKMQ (reference sequence). V shed 6 bases and J shed 8 bases, with 14 bases lying between them. CDR3 nucleotides: TGTGCCAGCAGGTTGACAGGGAGGGACATTCAGTACTTC. Its translation is CASRLTGRDIQYF.

This chain connects TRBV19 to TRBJ1-1; D remains ambiguous. Looked up from germline, CDR1 is LNHDA and CDR2 is SQIVND (reference sequence). The V end was cut by 5 bases, the J end by 1 base, with 11 bases between. CDR3 length: 14 residues. The CDR3 nucleotides read TGTGCCAGTAGTTTGGGCCAGGCGAACACTGAAGCTTTCTTT. Translating it yields CASSLGQANTEAFF. The complete variable domain, with remaining parts taken from reference TRBV19 and TRBJ1-1, reads DGGITQSPKYLFRKEGQNVTLSCEQNLNHDAMYWYRQDPGQGLRLIYYSQIVNDFQKGDIAEGYSVSREKKESFPLTVTSAQKNPTAFYLCASSLGQANTEAFFGQGTRLTVV.

V and J are TRBV6-1 and TRBJ1-6; D may be TRBD1 (5 bases). Trimming stripped 6 bases from V and 0 bases from J, with 9 bases between. CDR1 and CDR2 (germline): MNHNS, SASEGT. This CDR3 comprises 15 residues. Written as DNA, the CDR3 is TGTGCCAGCAGGGACATTCTCTCCTATAATTCACCCCTCCACTTT. The encoded protein is CASRDILSYNSPLHF.

V gene TRBV21-1 combines with J gene TRBJ2-7; no check of the table's D call, TRBD2, against the DNA was made. TRBV21-1 is recorded as a pseudogene. CDR3 length equals 18 residues. DNA for the CDR3: TGTGCCAGCAGCAAAGCGCTTTCCGGGGAGAAGGGATACTACGAGCAGTACTTC. Its translation: CASSKALSGEKGYYEQYF.

The chain has TRBV30 and TRBJ2-3, with D unresolved. The germline V gene has CDR1 GTSNPN and CDR2 SVGIG (reference sequence). This CDR3 is built from 14 residues. Trimming took 3 bases from V and 2 from J, leaving 12 bases between them. As DNA, the CDR3 is TGTGCCTGGAGCGCCGTATGGCCCACAGATACGCAGTATTTT. Protein sequence: CAWSAVWPTDTQYF. The variable domain in full, completed from reference TRBV30 and TRBJ2-3, reads SQTIHQWPATLVQPVGSPLSLECTVEGTSNPNLYWYRQAAGRGLQLLFYSVGIGQISSEVPQNLSASRPQDRQFILSSKKLLLSDSGFYLCAWSAVWPTDTQYFGPGTRLTVL.